Listed below are T cell receptor beta chains from one sample, sequenced in a study of cytomegalovirus exposure and HLA in healthy donors. Libraries were prepared by immunoSEQ multiplex PCR; TCRdb keeps only in-frame clonotypes and omits some of them. The sample shows about 110,000 clones, approximately 84% of them seen only once. The sequencing sample was made of PBMCs. Receptor source: a man aged 40-49 years in good health and CMV-seronegative. CDR3s include the opening cysteine and the closing phenylalanine or tryptophan. A D gene is named only where the DNA matches it firmly. Some rows mark clone size as missing; the rest say once, few, many or name a class of expanded clone.

cdr3_aa cdr3_nt v_call clone_size j_call d_call
CASSPGSTNEKLFF TGTGCCAGCAGTCCGGGGAGCACTAATGAAAAACTGTTTTTT TRBV7-2 NA TRBJ1-4 NA
CASSGQGVGGYTF TGTGCCAGCAGCGGACAGGGAGTAGGTGGCTACACCTTC TRBV9 NA TRBJ1-2 TRBD1
CASSPGTGAGGYGYTF TGCGCCAGCAGTCCCGGGACAGGGGCCGGGGGATATGGCTACACCTTC TRBV5-1 NA TRBJ1-2 TRBD1
CASSLGQGKNEQFF TGTGCCAGCAGCTTAGGCCAGGGGAAGAATGAGCAGTTCTTC TRBV7-2 once TRBJ2-1 NA
CASSSGEGAYNEQFF TGTGCCAGCAGCTCGGGGGAGGGGGCCTACAATGAGCAGTTCTTC TRBV9 NA TRBJ2-1 NA
CASSQDLTGELFF TGTGCCAGCAGCCAAGATCTGACCGGGGAGCTGTTTTTT TRBV14 once TRBJ2-2 NA
CASRGGVYGYTF TGTGCCAGCAGGGGCGGGGTTTATGGCTACACCTTC TRBV9 once TRBJ1-2 NA
CASRVLQGAQGGELFF TGTGCCAGCAGGGTCCTACAGGGGGCGCAGGGCGGGGAGCTGTTTTTT TRBV6-6 NA TRBJ2-2 TRBD1
CASSRSANSGANVLTF TGTGCCAGCAGCCGTTCAGCGAACTCTGGGGCCAACGTCCTGACTTTC TRBV11-2 NA TRBJ2-6 NA
CASKRGGLSDTQYF TGTGCCAGCAAGCGGGGGGGCCTCTCAGATACGCAGTATTTT TRBV6-6 few TRBJ2-3 TRBD2
CASRSGVAVPGRGNTIYF TGCGCCAGCAGGTCGGGAGTTGCAGTCCCGGGTCGGGGAAACACCATATATTTT TRBV10-1 NA TRBJ1-3 NA
CASSPGSWNEKLFF TGTGCCAGCAGCCCCGGGTCTTGGAATGAAAAACTGTTTTTT TRBV7-2 NA TRBJ1-4 NA
CASSLGGVRDSPLHF TGTGCCAGCAGCTTAGGGGGAGTGCGGGATTCACCCCTCCACTTT TRBV7-9 NA TRBJ1-6 NA
CASSLVGTLSSYEQYF TGCGCCAGCAGCTTGGTCGGGACTCTTAGCTCCTACGAGCAGTACTTC TRBV5-1 NA TRBJ2-7 NA